One and the same sample provided the 14 T cell receptor beta chains below, sequenced in a study of blood T cell repertoires in COVID-19. Using immunoSEQ multiplex PCR, the repertoire was profiled, and TCRdb retains in-frame clones only, with some absent. This table holds 69,000 or so clones, approximately 80% found once. Specimen: peripheral blood. These receptor sequences come from a man between 50 and 59 years old with COVID-19, enrolled during active disease.

The V and J genes are TRBV19 and TRBJ2-3, with TRBD2 matching over 9 bases. Germline-derived CDR1 and CDR2 are LNHDA and SQIVND (reference sequence). This CDR3 spans 17 amino acids. V lost 3 bases, J lost 0 bases, and 7 bases stayed unmatched. In DNA, the CDR3 is TGTGCCAGTAGTATTAGCGGGGGTTTGTCTAGCACAGATACGCAGTATTTT. It codes for CASSISGGLSSTDTQYF.

V gene TRBV19 combines with J gene TRBJ2-2, with a possible D match to TRBD1 (5 bases). The CDR3 spans 16 residues. Trimming cost V 1 base and J 8 bases, with 17 bases left between them. Germline loops: CDR1 LNHDA, CDR2 SQIVND (reference sequence). The CDR3 here is CASSIGSGSGPGELFF. CDR3 nucleotides: TGTGCCAGTAGTATAGGATCAGGGTCAGGGCCTGGGGAGCTGTTTTTT.

The chain uses TRBV6-4 and TRBJ1-1, with 10 bases identical to TRBD1. V lost 6 bases and J lost 0; bases outside the gene matches: 16. The CDR3 contains 19 residues. Per germline, CDR1 MRHNA and CDR2 SNTAGT. CDR3 sequence: CASSIGETGGHAVNTEAFF. The CDR3 coding sequence is TGTGCCAGCAGCATCGGAGAGACAGGGGGCCATGCTGTGAACACTGAAGCTTTCTTT.

The CDR3 coding sequence is TGTGCCAGCAGCTCCCCGGGACAGGGAACCGGGGAGCTGTTTTTT. Protein product: CASSSPGQGTGELFF. The chain carries TRBV7-8 and TRBJ2-2; the match to TRBD1 covers 9 bases. This CDR3 spans 15 amino acids. The germline gives CDR1 SGHVS, CDR2 FQNEAQ. Trimming cost V 4 bases and J 5 bases; bases outside gene matches: 5.

This clone showed up just once. V usage is TRBV7-9 and J usage is TRBJ2-7; 9 bases line up with TRBD1. The CDR3 consists of 16 residues. Germline CDR1 and CDR2: SEHNR and FQNEAQ (reference sequence). Trimming cost V 4 bases and J 0 bases; bases outside gene matches: 7. CDR3 coding DNA: TGTGCCAGCAGCTCTGTGGGGACAGGGAGCTCCTACGAGCAGTACTTC. The encoded protein is CASSSVGTGSSYEQYF.

The rearrangement joins TRBV28 to TRBJ1-5; the match to TRBD1 covers 7 bases. This CDR3 region has 13 residues. Germline-derived CDR1 and CDR2 are MDHEN and SYDVKM. Trimming cost V 8 bases and J 0 bases; bases outside gene matches: 1. The CDR3: CASRQGSNQPQHF. For the CDR3, the DNA is TGTGCCAGCCGACAGGGTAGCAATCAGCCCCAGCATTTT. Together with reference TRBV28 and TRBJ1-5, the CDR3 gives the full variable domain: DVKVTQSSRYLVKRTGEKVFLECVQDMDHENMFWYRQDPGLGLRLIYFSYDVKMKEKGDIPEGYSVSREKKERFSLILESASTNQTSMYLCASRQGSNQPQHFGDGTRLSIL.

The chain links TRBV29-1 to TRBJ2-6; D may be TRBD1 (5 bases). This CDR3 is built from 14 residues. Germline V gives CDR1 SQVTM, CDR2 ANQGSEA. V gave up 6 bases and J gave up 2 bases, with 11 bases separating them. The CDR3 here is CSVIQVTGANVLTF. Written as DNA, the CDR3 is TGCAGCGTGATACAGGTAACTGGGGCCAACGTCCTGACTTTC.

The J gene is TRBJ2-7, the V gene TRBV9, with D maybe TRBD2 (6 bases). CDR3 length: 14 residues. V lost 0 bases and J 6 bases, leaving 13 bases between the germline ends. The germline gives CDR1 SGDLS, CDR2 YYNGEE. The CDR3 nucleotides read TGTGCCAGCAGCGTAGGTCTAGCGATCGGCGAGCAGTACTTC. Its protein is CASSVGLAIGEQYF.

In this sample, this clone turned up once. The chain is built from TRBV30 and TRBJ2-3; the D is unclear. This CDR3 spans 10 amino acids. Germline V lookup: CDR1 GTSNPN, CDR2 SVGIG (reference sequence). The germline V and J ends were trimmed by 1 base and 10 bases, with 6 bases remaining between them. In DNA, the CDR3 is TGTGCCTGGAGTGGCCCGGCGCAGTATTTT. Protein sequence: CAWSGPAQYF.

The chain employs TRBV7-2 and TRBJ2-7; TRBD1 might be the D (6 bases). This CDR3 is 15 amino acids long. V lost 7 bases, J lost 4 bases, and 20 bases lay in between. CDR1 and CDR2 (germline): SGHTA, FQGNSA. CDR3 region: CASIPPRQDEYEQYF. The CDR3 DNA sequence: TGTGCCAGCATCCCACCCCGACAGGATGAATACGAGCAGTACTTC.

The V and J genes are TRBV7-9 and TRBJ1-6; D remains unclear. The CDR3 extends over 15 amino acids. The V gene lost 8 bases and the J gene lost 7 bases, with 18 bases spanning the gap. Germline assignment: CDR1 SEHNR and CDR2 FQNEAQ (reference sequence). Here the CDR3 reads CASVWGEAQNSPLHF. The CDR3, as DNA: TGTGCCAGCGTCTGGGGAGAGGCTCAGAATTCACCCCTCCACTTT.

CDR3 in DNA: TGTGCCACCCTAAGCGGGGTTAGCACAGATACGCAGTATTTT. Translating gives CATLSGVSTDTQYF. The genes are TRBV19 and TRBJ2-3; 7 nucleotides agree with TRBD2. Germline loops: CDR1 LNHDA, CDR2 SQIVND (reference sequence). J gave up 0 bases and V 10 bases, and 7 bases lay outside the gene matches. The CDR3 runs 14 residues. Using reference TRBV19 and TRBJ2-3 for the parts outside the CDR3, the full variable domain is DGGITQSPKYLFRKEGQNVTLSCEQNLNHDAMYWYRQDPGQGLRLIYYSQIVNDFQKGDIAEGYSVSREKKESFPLTVTSAQKNPTAFYLCATLSGVSTDTQYFGPGTRLTVL.

J is TRBJ2-5 and V is TRBV4-1; 9 bases are shared with TRBD2. There are 21 residues in the CDR3. Trimming took 1 base from V and 0 from J; bases not matched to a gene: 18. Germline loops: CDR1 MGHRA, CDR2 YSYEKL. The CDR3 sequence: CASSQVVSRLAALTYQETQYF. CDR3 bases: TGCGCCAGCAGCCAAGTAGTTTCTCGACTAGCGGCTCTGACGTACCAAGAGACCCAGTACTTC.

This clone was seen more than once but under ten times. The rearrangement uses TRBV5-1 and TRBJ1-6, with 10 positions matching TRBD1. The length of the CDR3 is 15 residues. In germline, CDR1 is SGHRS, CDR2 YFSETQ. The junction had 6 bases not matched to a gene; V was cut back by 5 bases and J by 7 bases. The CDR3 sequence is CASRRQGARNSPLHF. DNA of the CDR3: TGCGCCAGCAGGAGACAGGGGGCAAGGAATTCACCCCTCCACTTT.